These 6 T cell receptor beta chains share one sample of origin, sequenced in a study of CD8+ T cells in alopecia areata. Treatment of the sample: oral pan-JAK inhibitor, 5-10 mg twice daily. Sequencing relied on a cDNA template that was reverse transcribed from extracted RNA. Sequencing used immunoSEQ multiplex PCR; TCRdb keeps in-frame clones, though not all of them. This repertoire shows approximately 130,000 clones, over 55% found once; its top ten account for around 6%. The specimen comprised CD4+ T cells sorted from blood, sampled at week 4, from a patient treated with tofacitinib. The source is a human donor with alopecia areata.

The rearrangement joins TRBV29-1 to TRBJ2-7, with D possibly matching TRBD1 (6 bases). The germline V gene has CDR1 SQVTM and CDR2 ANQGSEA. V gave up 4 bases and J gave up 4 bases, with 11 bases separating them. CDR3 length: 12 residues. CDR3 amino acids: CSVGVRGYEQYF. CDR3 coding DNA: TGCAGCGTTGGGGTCAGGGGTTACGAGCAGTACTTC.

This clone was seen just once. Here the CDR3 DNA reads TGTGCCAGCAGTACGACTAGCGGAAGCACAGATACGCAGTATTTT. This codes for CASSTTSGSTDTQYF. V and J are TRBV28 and TRBJ2-3; 9 nucleotides match TRBD2. Germline V gene sequence: CDR1 MDHEN, CDR2 SYDVKM. The CDR3 extends over 15 amino acids. The V gene end was trimmed by 5 bases and the J gene end by 0 bases; junction bases not matched to a gene: 3.

This clone was seen a handful of times. V usage is TRBV28 and J usage is TRBJ2-4; D possibly matches TRBD1 or TRBD2 (5 bases each). Germline V gene lookup returns CDR1 MDHEN and CDR2 SYDVKM. The CDR3 is 14 amino acids. The germline V and J ends were trimmed by 5 bases and 7 bases, with 15 bases remaining between them. CDR3 bases: TGTGCCAGCAGTGTCCCGGGCGAGGGGAACATTCAGTACTTC. Encoded protein: CASSVPGEGNIQYF.

This clone was seen just once. The rearrangement links TRBV29-1 to TRBJ1-2; D is unclear. CDR3 size: 11 residues. Germline CDR1 SQVTM, CDR2 ANQGSEA. Trimming cost V 4 bases and J 3 bases, with 6 bases left between them. The CDR3 here is CSVAVDYGYTF. The CDR3 coding sequence is TGCAGCGTTGCAGTGGACTATGGCTACACCTTC.

This sequence joins TRBV2 and TRBJ2-1, with 11 bases fitting TRBD2. CDR3 length: 14 residues. Germline CDR1 and CDR2: SNHLY and FYNNEI. Trimming cost V 6 bases and J 3 bases; bases outside gene matches: 1. The DNA of the CDR3 is TGTGCCAGCAGAACTAGCGGGAGCTACAATGAGCAGTTCTTC. Amino acids: CASRTSGSYNEQFF.

This clone has just a few counts. The rearrangement links TRBV7-2 to TRBJ2-1; the D gene is possibly TRBD1 (5 bases). In germline, CDR1 is SGHTA, CDR2 FQGNSA. Trimming removed 2 bases at V and 5 bases at J, with 7 bases between. This CDR3 has 13 amino acids. The CDR3: CASSLNRNNEQFF. DNA of the CDR3: TGTGCCAGCAGCTTAAACAGGAACAATGAGCAGTTCTTC.